This is a list of T cell receptor beta chains from one sample in a study of early T cells in non-severe SARS-CoV-2 infection. TCRdb recomputed calls from the 5' RACE reads with MiXCR, one row per CDR3 protein. The sample gives tens of thousands of distinct CDR3 sequences, 9.5% to 15% of which show up once; about 1% is in the top ten. The sample here was whole blood, taken at baseline. The origin of the receptors is an adult who was a healthcare worker with PCR-confirmed SARS-CoV-2 infection or an uninfected control (not recorded which). The donor label of this sample is uncertain. Each CDR3 is given with its conserved first and last residue. D genes are given only for firm matches.

v_call d_call cdr3_aa
TRBV29-1 TRBD1 CSARGQTGYQDTQYF
TRBV28 . CASSLVRGLQETQYF
TRBV5-1 . CASSSDWGNTEAFF
TRBV10-3 TRBD2 CAISEPQGPTGGEQFF
TRBV29-1 . CSVEGVYNSPLHF
TRBV28 TRBD2 CARCGGRSTDTQYF
TRBV10-1 . CASSQDSQETQYF
TRBV19 . CASRGEDQYF
TRBV12-3/TRBV12-4 . CASSVSGTQYF
TRBV19 . CASSLLGRALATNEKLFF
TRBV23-1 TRBD1 CASSQFPGTGSDGYTF
TRBV5-1 . CASSLSGLTQYF
TRBV27 . CASSLTSSTDTQYF
TRBV10-2 TRBD2 CASSVAGGRTGELFF
TRBV25-1 . CASSDSFGYTF
TRBV6-2/TRBV6-3 TRBD2 CASSSGLAGETQYF
TRBV28 TRBD1 CASSHGTAQETQYF
TRBV7-6 . CASRSTAYQETQYF
TRBV12-3/TRBV12-4 . CASTDHITIGEKLFF
TRBV4-2 TRBD1 CASSRNRQGTGYTF
TRBV7-6 TRBD2 CASSFRAGAPSVETQYF
TRBV6-5 TRBD1 CASSRDRGNEKLFF
TRBV15 . CATSMNTEAFF
TRBV2 . CASSDTTFWGGAADTQYF
TRBV9 . CASSVVTGNDEQFF
TRBV3-1 . CASSQDGTGAFF
TRBV20-1 . CSARFRGGTQYF
TRBV5-1 . CASSLARDNYSGYTF
TRBV18 . CASSPVQTTDTQYF
TRBV7-2 TRBD1 CASSLTWDRQSSGNTIYF
TRBV7-9 . CASSPMTGQFF
TRBV5-4 . CATKEGEKLFF
TRBV11-2 . CASSVQKPNEQFF